This entry describes one T cell receptor beta chain. This entry belongs to a study of blood T cell repertoires in COVID-19. Looking at the study overall: Sites in the United States, Italy and Spain provided acute and convalescent COVID-19 samples. Nucleic acid was either cDNA or gDNA, and it came from T cells, B-cell-depleted T cells, or PBMCs.

Data came from immunoSEQ multiplex PCR; TCRdb stores just in-frame clones and leaves some out. In the table there are 75,000 to 90,000 clones, roughly 80% of which are singletons. The CDR3 extends over 14 amino acids. After removal of 0 bases from V and 7 bases from J, the junction contained 2 bases not matched to a gene. CDR1 SGHRS and CDR2 YFSETQ come from the germline V gene. This TCR was recovered from a man in his 60s with COVID-19, enrolled during active disease. Sequencing used peripheral blood. V gene TRBV5-1 combines with J gene TRBJ1-4, with 8 positions matching TRBD1. The CDR3 DNA sequence: TGCGCCAGCAGCTTGGACAGGGGGGGTGAAAAACTGTTTTTT. Translating gives CASSLDRGGEKLFF. Together with reference TRBV5-1 and TRBJ1-4, the CDR3 gives the full variable domain: KAGVTQTPRYLIKTRGQQVTLSCSPISGHRSVSWYQQTPGQGLQFLFEYFSETQRNKGNFPGRFSGRQFSNSRSEMNVSTLELGDSALYLCASSLDRGGEKLFFGSGTQLSVL.